This TCR beta chain appears in the sequencing data of a study of blood T cells in healthy people across ages. The authors isolated at least 6.5 million PBMCs per sample. This clonotype was observed a handful of times. The antigen remains unidentified. Points from the study as a whole: It was held that diversity estimates obtained from one million T cells represented underestimates. Naive T cell percentage showed a strong correlation with the diversity of TCR beta. Roughly linear declines in TCR beta diversity per million T cells occurred with age.

Germline V gene sequence: CDR1 MGHRA, CDR2 YSYEKL. V lost 1 base, J lost 4 bases, and 5 bases stayed unmatched. This CDR3 has 16 amino acids. It was with a sample-barcoded 5' primer and a J-beta primer mix that a second PCR of roughly 7 to 11 cycles was run. One entry per CDR3 protein, called by TCRdb with MiXCR from the 5' RACE reads. The sample lists some 880,000 distinct CDR3 sequences; about 36% were seen once. The chain couples TRBV4-1 to TRBJ2-7; 12 positions match TRBD2. The sequencing input was blood. The receptor was isolated from a man in his late teens or twenties in good health. CDR3 sequence: CASSQASGGALYEQYF. The CDR3 DNA reads as TGCGCCAGCAGCCAAGCTAGCGGGGGGGCCTTATACGAGCAGTACTTC.